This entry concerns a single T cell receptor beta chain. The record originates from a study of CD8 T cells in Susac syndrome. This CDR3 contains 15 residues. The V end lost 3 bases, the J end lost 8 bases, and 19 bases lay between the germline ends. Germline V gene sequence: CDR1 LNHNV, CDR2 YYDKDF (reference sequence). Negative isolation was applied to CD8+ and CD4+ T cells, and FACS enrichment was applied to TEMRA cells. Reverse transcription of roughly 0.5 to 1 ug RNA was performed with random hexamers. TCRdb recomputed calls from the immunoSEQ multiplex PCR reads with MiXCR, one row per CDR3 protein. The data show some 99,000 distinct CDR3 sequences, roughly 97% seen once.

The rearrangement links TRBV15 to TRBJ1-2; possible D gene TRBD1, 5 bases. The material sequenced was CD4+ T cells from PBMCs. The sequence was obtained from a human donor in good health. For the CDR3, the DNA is TGTGCCACCAGCAGTTACCTGGGGGGGGTGGAAGGCTACACCTTC. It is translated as CATSSYLGGVEGYTF.